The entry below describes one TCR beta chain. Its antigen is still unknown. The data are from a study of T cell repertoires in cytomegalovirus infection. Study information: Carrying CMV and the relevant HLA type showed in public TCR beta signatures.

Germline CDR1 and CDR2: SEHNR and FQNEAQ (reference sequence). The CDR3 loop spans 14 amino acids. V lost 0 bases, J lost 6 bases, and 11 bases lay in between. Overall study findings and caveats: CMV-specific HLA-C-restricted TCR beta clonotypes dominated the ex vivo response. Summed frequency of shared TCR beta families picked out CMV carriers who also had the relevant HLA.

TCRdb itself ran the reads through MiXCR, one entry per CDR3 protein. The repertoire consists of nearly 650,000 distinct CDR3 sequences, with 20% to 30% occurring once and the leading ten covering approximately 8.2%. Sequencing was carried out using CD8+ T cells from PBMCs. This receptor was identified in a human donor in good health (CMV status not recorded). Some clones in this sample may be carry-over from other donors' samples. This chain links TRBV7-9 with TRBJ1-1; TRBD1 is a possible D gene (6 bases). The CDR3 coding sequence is TGTGCCAGCAGCTTAGCTATTGGGACACCTGAAGCTTTCTTT. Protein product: CASSLAIGTPEAFF.